This T cell receptor gamma chain comes out of a study of Vδ1+ human thymocytes. About this clone itself: What it recognizes is unknown.

Study-level results: Thymic TRG and TRD repertoires appeared highly polyclonal.

V shed 2 bases, J shed 0 bases, and the junction held 7 bases outside the gene matches. The CDR3 consists of 15 residues. CDR1 and CDR2 from the germline V gene are GITISATS and ISYDGTV (reference sequence). Extracted RNA was reverse transcribed into cDNA. CDR3 amplicons came from multiplex PCR with pooled V-gene forward and constant-region reverse primers. TCRdb re-called the multiplex PCR reads via CATT. The repertoire consists of 25,000 to 35,000 gamma-chain clones, with around 20% occurring once and the leading ten covering 1.5% to 2%. The chain carries TRGV9 and TRGJ1 or TRGJ2. Sequenced: Vdelta1+ gamma-delta thymocytes from the thymus. As for subset: FACS-sorted CD3+ TCRalphabeta- TCRVdelta1+ TCRVdelta2- thymocytes. This receptor was obtained from a boy under three years old who had congenital heart surgery. This CDR3 reads CALWEGIQNYYKKLF. The CDR3 region has the DNA TGTGCCTTGTGGGAGGGCATTCAGAATTATTATAAGAAACTCTTT.